This T cell receptor delta chain was recovered during a study of Vδ1+ human thymocytes. General study points: Highly polyclonal TRG and TRD repertoires with Gaussian CDR3 length distributions appeared in thymus. Donors shared many TRG clonotypes but few TRD clonotypes. Bulk data may be misread because of unexpected Vdelta2 sequences.

The table lists this clone with a few counts. The target antigen is unknown. Thymocytes were sorted as CD3+ TCRVdelta1+ TCRVdelta2- after alphabeta T cell depletion. Sorted Vdelta1+ thymocytes were about 97% to 99.6% pure. The length of the CDR3 is 16 residues. Germline trimming cut 5 bases from V and 0 bases from J; bases unmatched to any gene: 9. Germline-derived CDR1 and CDR2 are TSWWSYY and QGS. Extracted RNA was reverse transcribed into cDNA. Multiplex PCR used pooled V-gene forward primers and a constant-region reverse primer to amplify CDR3s. TCRdb called clones anew from the multiplex PCR reads with CATT. The sample contains 54,000 or so delta-chain clones, about 15% of which appear only once.

This chain uses TRDV1 with TRDJ1; TRDD3 aligns across 7 bases. Sequencing was done on a sample of Vdelta1+ gamma-delta thymocytes from the thymus. Subset indicated: FACS-sorted CD3+ TCRalphabeta- TCRVdelta1+ TCRVdelta2- thymocytes. This TCR derives from a boy in the first two years of life who had congenital heart surgery. The CDR3 DNA reads TGTGCTCTTGGGACGAGGGATACTACGTACACCGATAAACTCATCTTT. Its protein product is CALGTRDTTYTDKLIF.